The 8 T cell receptor beta chains reported below all come from one sample, sequenced in a study of shared clonotypes between healthy human individuals. Generated by immunoSEQ multiplex PCR, the TCRdb table keeps only in-frame clones and is missing some. The sample consists of 800,000 to 950,000 clones, 96% of them appearing once. CD45RO-negative CD8 cells positively selected for CCR7 made up the naive population, which excluded terminally differentiated effector memory CD45RA+ cells. Sequenced material: naive CD8+ T cells sorted from blood. These receptors all come from a man aged 30 to 45 in good health.

This rearrangement joins TRBV6-8 to TRBJ1-5; possible D gene TRBD1, 6 bases. CDR1 and CDR2 (germline): MNHGY, SAAAGT. CDR3 size: 18 residues. V was trimmed by 6 bases and J by 6 bases, leaving 27 bases between them. This chain's CDR3 is CASRGGGNDKKQGQPQHF. CDR3 bases: TGTGCCAGCAGGGGGGGAGGGAACGATAAAAAACAGGGTCAGCCCCAGCATTTT.

The chain employs TRBV11-2 and TRBJ1-1; possible D gene TRBD1, 5 bases. Trimming removed 0 bases from V and 5 bases from J, with 25 bases in between. Germline CDR1 SGHAT, CDR2 FQNNGV. CDR3 size: 19 residues. CDR3 coding DNA: TGTGCCAGCAGCTTAGATTGGATCCGGGCCCTTCCTTCAGGGACTGAAGCTTTCTTT. Protein: CASSLDWIRALPSGTEAFF.

CDR3 region: CASSVEVSHSLVEQGTQYF. The CDR3 coding sequence is TGCGCCAGCAGTGTAGAAGTCTCCCATTCTTTGGTCGAGCAAGGTACGCAGTATTTT. The gene calls are TRBV10-1 and TRBJ2-3; D gene ambiguous. The V end lost 4 bases, the J end lost 8 bases, and 31 bases lay between the germline ends. The CDR3 consists of 19 residues. Germline V lookup: CDR1 WNHNN, CDR2 SYGVQD (reference sequence).

The chain carries TRBV4-3 and TRBJ2-2, with TRBD2 matching 8 bases. The CDR3 loop spans 17 amino acids. The V gene's germline CDR1 is LGHNA and CDR2 YSLEER. Trimming removed 0 bases from V and 7 bases from J; junction bases left unmatched: 10. CDR3 DNA sequence: TGCGCCAGCAGCCAAGATCTGAGCGGGAGCTGGGTCGGGGAGCTGTTTTTT. This gives the protein CASSQDLSGSWVGELFF.

The CDR3 DNA reads as TGTGCCAGTAGTATAACAAGTGGCTTCAGGGAGGCTTTCTTT. This encodes CASSITSGFREAFF. V usage is TRBV19 and J usage is TRBJ1-1, with D possibly being TRBD1 (5 bases). The CDR3 runs 14 residues. V lost 2 bases and J lost 11, with 18 bases in between. Germline CDR1 is LNHDA and CDR2 is SQIVND (reference sequence).

This chain uses TRBV7-3 with TRBJ2-7; either TRBD1 or TRBD2 may supply D (6 bases each). Trimming shortened V by 1 base and J by 0 bases, and 10 bases separated the two germline ends. The CDR3 has 15 amino acids. The germline V gene has CDR1 SGHTA and CDR2 FQGTGA. As DNA, the CDR3 is TGTGCCAGCAGCTTAATGGGGGGCAGCTCCTACGAGCAGTACTTC. Protein: CASSLMGGSSYEQYF.

The J gene is TRBJ2-1, the V gene TRBV19; 7 nucleotides agree with TRBD2. With 4 bases clipped from V and 5 bases from J, the junction kept 14 bases outside the gene matches. Per the germline V gene, CDR1 is LNHDA and CDR2 is SQIVND (reference sequence). This CDR3 is built from 17 residues. The CDR3 here is CASSTPLLALGHNEQFF. The CDR3 DNA is TGTGCCAGTAGTACACCCTTACTAGCGTTGGGGCACAATGAGCAGTTCTTC.

The chain employs TRBV11-2 and TRBJ2-1; 11 nucleotides align to TRBD1. CDR1 is SGHAT, CDR2 FQNNGV, per germline. The CDR3 totals 15 residues. The junction had 5 bases not matched to a gene; V was cut back by 3 bases and J by 7 bases. The CDR3 protein is CASSLLGQGGNEQFF. CDR3 nucleotide sequence: TGTGCCAGCAGCTTGTTGGGACAGGGGGGGAATGAGCAGTTCTTC. Full variable domain (remainder filled in from reference TRBV11-2 and TRBJ2-1): EAGVAQSPRYKIIEKRQSVAFWCNPISGHATLYWYQQILGQGPKLLIQFQNNGVVDDSQLPKDRFSAERLKGVDSTLKIQPAKLEDSAVYLCASSLLGQGGNEQFFGPGTRLTVL.